These 4 T cell receptor beta chains were all obtained from the same sample, sequenced in a study of T cell clonality in common variable immunodeficiency. No antigen has been assigned to these receptors. Produced via immunoSEQ multiplex PCR; TCRdb's table is partial and in-frame only. The sample was found to contain more than 13,000 clones, and every one recurs. Overall study findings and caveats: Reportedly, TCR beta sequences from common variable immunodeficiency showed fewer deletions and N-nucleotide insertions.

Sequencing was done on a sample of peripheral blood mononuclear cells. The origin of the receptors is a human donor with common variable immunodeficiency.

In the case of this clone: The read comes to an end 3 residues before the CDR3 does, leaving the germline J gene to fill in the end. The genes are TRBV7-9 and TRBJ2-7; 9 bases map to TRBD1. With 5 bases clipped from V and 2 bases from J, the junction kept 7 bases outside the gene matches. The germline V gene has CDR1 SEHNR and CDR2 FQNEAQ (reference sequence). CDR3 length: 15 amino acids. The CDR3 reads CASSGGTGPTYEQYF. The CDR3 DNA, read in part, is TGTGCCAGCAGCGGTGGGACAGGGCCAACCTACGAG.

As to this clone: Coverage ceases 3 residues before the CDR3 finishes, and the germline J gene fills in the end. The chain joins TRBV18 to TRBJ2-3; 10 nucleotides align to TRBD2. With V trimmed by 3 bases and J by 2 bases, 14 bases remained unmatched. Germline lookup yields CDR1 KGHSH and CDR2 LQKENI. CDR3 size: 19 residues. The CDR3 is CASSPPGRLAGADTDTQYF. The covered CDR3 bases are TGTGCCAGCTCACCCCCCGGGAGGCTAGCGGGGGCCGACACAGATACG.

In its sample, this clone was seen a few times. CDR3 bases read: TGCGCCAGCCAGACAGTTAATAATGAAAAA. Amino acids: CASQTVNNEK. Given in full, the CDR3 is CASQTVNNEKLFF. The rearrangement links TRBV5-1 to TRBJ1-4; TRBD1 might be the D (5 bases). The read ends 3 residues before the CDR3 terminus; that terminus is restored from the germline J gene. V lost 7 bases and J 4 bases, leaving 11 bases between the germline ends. The germline gives CDR1 SGHRS, CDR2 YFSETQ. CDR3 length: 13 residues.

About this clone itself: The read terminates 3 residues before the CDR3 end, so the remaining end is supplied by the germline J gene. This rearrangement joins TRBV7-2 to TRBJ1-5; D is undetermined. The CDR3 has 15 residues. Trimming shortened V by 4 bases and J by 5 bases, and 15 bases separated the two germline ends. Looked up from germline, CDR1 is SGHTA and CDR2 is FQGNSA. This chain's CDR3 is CASSSAGMTDQPQHF. CDR3 bases read: TGTGCCAGCAGCTCCGCGGGGATGACTGATCAGCCC.